The following is a T cell receptor (beta chain) sequence with its context. This entry is derived from a study of blood T cell repertoires in COVID-19. As for the study in general: Sites in the United States, Italy and Spain provided acute and convalescent COVID-19 samples. Sample material is recorded as cDNA or gDNA derived from T cells, B-cell-depleted T cells, or PBMCs.

Trimming shortened V by 2 bases and J by 3 bases, and 5 bases separated the two germline ends. The CDR3 has 12 residues. Germline CDR1 is LGHDT and CDR2 is YNNKEL (reference sequence). Original data processing: For nucleated cells, counts were estimated from reference gene primer amplification. Clones were read by immunoSEQ multiplex PCR, and TCRdb kept only the in-frame ones, dropping some. V and J calls and clone size are those listed in that table; D and trimming were worked out from the DNA. The table includes about 96,000 clones, around 80% detected once. The J gene is TRBJ2-7, the V gene TRBV3-1 (or the pseudogene TRBV3-2), with D perhaps matching TRBD2 (5 bases). The sequenced material came from peripheral blood. The TCR originated in a man aged 45 to 65 who had recovered from COVID-19. CDR3 protein: CASSQTSYEQYF. The CDR3 DNA follows: TGTGCCAGCAGCCAAACTAGCTACGAGCAGTACTTC.